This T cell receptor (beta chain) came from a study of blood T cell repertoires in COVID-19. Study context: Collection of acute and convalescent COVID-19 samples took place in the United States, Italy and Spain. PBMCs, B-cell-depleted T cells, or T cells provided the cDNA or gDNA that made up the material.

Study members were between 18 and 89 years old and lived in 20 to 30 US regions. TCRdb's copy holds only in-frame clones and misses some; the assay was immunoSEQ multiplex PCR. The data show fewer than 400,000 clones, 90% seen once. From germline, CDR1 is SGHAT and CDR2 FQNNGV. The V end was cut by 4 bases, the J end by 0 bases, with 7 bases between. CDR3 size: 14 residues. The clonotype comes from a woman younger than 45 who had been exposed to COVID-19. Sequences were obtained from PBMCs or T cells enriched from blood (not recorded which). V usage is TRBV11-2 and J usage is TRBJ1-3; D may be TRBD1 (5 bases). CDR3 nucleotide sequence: TGTGCCAGCAGCTACGACAGCTCTGGAAACACCATATATTTT. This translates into CASSYDSSGNTIYF.